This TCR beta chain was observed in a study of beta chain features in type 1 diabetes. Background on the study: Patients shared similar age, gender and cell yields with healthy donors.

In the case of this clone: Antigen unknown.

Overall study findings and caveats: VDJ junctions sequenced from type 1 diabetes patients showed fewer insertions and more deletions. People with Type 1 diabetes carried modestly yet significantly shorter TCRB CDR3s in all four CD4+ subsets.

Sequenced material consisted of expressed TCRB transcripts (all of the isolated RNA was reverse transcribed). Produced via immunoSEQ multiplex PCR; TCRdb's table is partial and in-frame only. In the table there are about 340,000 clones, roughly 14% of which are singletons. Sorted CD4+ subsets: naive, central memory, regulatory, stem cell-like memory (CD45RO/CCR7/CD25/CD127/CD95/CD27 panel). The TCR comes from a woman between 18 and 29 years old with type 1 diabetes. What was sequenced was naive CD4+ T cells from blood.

CDR3 DNA sequence: TGTGCCAGTACTATGGAGGCGGGAGGGCCAAGAGATACGCAGTATTTT. This codes for CASTMEAGGPRDTQYF. The gene calls are TRBV19 and TRBJ2-3; 9 nucleotides match TRBD2. Germline V lookup: CDR1 LNHDA, CDR2 SQIVND (reference sequence). This CDR3 comprises 16 residues. Trimming removed 7 bases from V and 5 bases from J; junction bases left unmatched: 13. Using reference TRBV19 and TRBJ2-3 for the parts outside the CDR3, the full variable domain is DGGITQSPKYLFRKEGQNVTLSCEQNLNHDAMYWYRQDPGQGLRLIYYSQIVNDFQKGDIAEGYSVSREKKESFPLTVTSAQKNPTAFYLCASTMEAGGPRDTQYFGPGTRLTVL.